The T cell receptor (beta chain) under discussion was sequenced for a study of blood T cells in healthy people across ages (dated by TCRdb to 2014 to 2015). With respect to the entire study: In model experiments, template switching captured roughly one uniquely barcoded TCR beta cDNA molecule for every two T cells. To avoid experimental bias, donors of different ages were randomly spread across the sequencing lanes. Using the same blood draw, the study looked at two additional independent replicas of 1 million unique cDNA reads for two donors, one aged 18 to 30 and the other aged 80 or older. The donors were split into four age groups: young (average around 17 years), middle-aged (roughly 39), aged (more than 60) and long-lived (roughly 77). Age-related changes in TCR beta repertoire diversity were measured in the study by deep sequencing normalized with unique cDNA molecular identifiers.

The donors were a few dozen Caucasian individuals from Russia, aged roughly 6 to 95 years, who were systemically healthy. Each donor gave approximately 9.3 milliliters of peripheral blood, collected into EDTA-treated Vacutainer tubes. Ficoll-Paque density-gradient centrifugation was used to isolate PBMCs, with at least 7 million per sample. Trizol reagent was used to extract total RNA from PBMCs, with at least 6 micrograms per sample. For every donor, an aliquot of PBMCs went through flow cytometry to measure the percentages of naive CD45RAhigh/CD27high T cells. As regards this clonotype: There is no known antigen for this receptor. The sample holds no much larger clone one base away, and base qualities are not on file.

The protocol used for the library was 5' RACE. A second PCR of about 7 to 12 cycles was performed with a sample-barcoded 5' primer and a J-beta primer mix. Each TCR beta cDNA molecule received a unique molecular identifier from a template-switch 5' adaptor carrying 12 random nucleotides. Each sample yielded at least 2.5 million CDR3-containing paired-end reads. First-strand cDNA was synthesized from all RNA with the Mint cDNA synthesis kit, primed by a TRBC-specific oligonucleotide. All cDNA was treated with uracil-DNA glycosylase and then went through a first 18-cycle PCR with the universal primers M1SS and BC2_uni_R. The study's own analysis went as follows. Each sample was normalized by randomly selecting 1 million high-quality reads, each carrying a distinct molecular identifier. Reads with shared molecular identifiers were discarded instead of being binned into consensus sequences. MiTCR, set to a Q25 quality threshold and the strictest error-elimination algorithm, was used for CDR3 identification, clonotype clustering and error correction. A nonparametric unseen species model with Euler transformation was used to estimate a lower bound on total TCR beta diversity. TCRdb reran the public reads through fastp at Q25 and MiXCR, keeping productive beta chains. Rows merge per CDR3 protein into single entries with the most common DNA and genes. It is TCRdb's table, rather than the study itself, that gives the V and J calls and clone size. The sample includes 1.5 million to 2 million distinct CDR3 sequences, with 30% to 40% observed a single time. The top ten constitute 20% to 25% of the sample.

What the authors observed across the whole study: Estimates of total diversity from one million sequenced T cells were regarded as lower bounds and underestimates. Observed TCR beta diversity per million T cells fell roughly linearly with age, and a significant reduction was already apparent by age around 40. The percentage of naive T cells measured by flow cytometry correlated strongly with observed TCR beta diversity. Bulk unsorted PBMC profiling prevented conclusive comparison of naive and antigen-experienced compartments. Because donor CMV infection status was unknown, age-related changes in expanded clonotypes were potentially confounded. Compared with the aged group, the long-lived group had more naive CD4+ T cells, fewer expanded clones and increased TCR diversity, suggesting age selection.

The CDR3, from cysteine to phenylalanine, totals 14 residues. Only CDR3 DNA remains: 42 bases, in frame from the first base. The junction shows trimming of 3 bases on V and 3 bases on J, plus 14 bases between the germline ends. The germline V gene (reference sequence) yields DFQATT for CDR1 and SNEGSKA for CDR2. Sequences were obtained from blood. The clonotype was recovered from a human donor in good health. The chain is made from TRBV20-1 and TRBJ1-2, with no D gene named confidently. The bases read TGCAGTGCTAGCCTTCGGACGGACTACTATGGCTACACCTTC. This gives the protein CSASLRTDYYGYTF.